The clone carrying this TCR beta chain has a count of ten or more. Its target is unknown. The sample belongs to a study of early T cells in non-severe SARS-CoV-2 infection. General study findings and limits: The matching step, a VDJdb search, favored anti-spike CD8 responses and missed private and CD4 specificities.

Unique molecular identifiers tagged individual cDNA molecules. Using its own MiXCR run on the 5' RACE reads, TCRdb lists one record per CDR3 protein. This sample has about 27,000 distinct CDR3 sequences, with 2.9% found just once. Trimming cost V 3 bases and J 5 bases, with 12 bases left between them. This CDR3 region has 14 residues. J is TRBJ2-3 and V is TRBV12-3 or TRBV12-4; weak D call: TRBD1 (5 bases). Sequencing used whole blood. The sequence derives from an adult who was a healthcare worker with PCR-confirmed SARS-CoV-2 infection or an uninfected control (not recorded which). CDR3 coding DNA: TGTGCCAGCAGTTTGGGGCTGGAGCAAGATACGCAGTATTTT. The encoded protein is CASSLGLEQDTQYF.